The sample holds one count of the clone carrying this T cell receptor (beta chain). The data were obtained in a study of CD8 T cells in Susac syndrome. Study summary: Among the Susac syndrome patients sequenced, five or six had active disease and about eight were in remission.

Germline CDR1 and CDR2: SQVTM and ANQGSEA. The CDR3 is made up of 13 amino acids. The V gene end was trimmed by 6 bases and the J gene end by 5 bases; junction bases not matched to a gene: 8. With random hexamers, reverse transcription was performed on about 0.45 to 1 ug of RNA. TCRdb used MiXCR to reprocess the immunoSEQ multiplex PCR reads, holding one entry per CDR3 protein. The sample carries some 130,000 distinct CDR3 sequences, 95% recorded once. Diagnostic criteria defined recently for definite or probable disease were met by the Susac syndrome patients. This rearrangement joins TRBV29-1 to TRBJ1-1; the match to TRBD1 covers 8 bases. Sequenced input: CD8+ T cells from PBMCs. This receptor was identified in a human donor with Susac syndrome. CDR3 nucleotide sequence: TGCAGCGTACTCGGACAGGGAGGTACTGAAGCTTTCTTT. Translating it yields CSVLGQGGTEAFF.